This entry lists 13 T cell receptor beta chains sequenced from one sample in a study of shared clonotypes between healthy human individuals. Sequencing used immunoSEQ multiplex PCR; TCRdb keeps in-frame clones, though not all of them. The sample contains a few million clones, about 92% of which appear only once. The specimen was naive CD4+ T cells from PBMCs. The subset denotes: CD45RA+ positively selected. The origin of the receptors is a young man in good health. Some clones in this sample may be carry-over from other donors' samples.

This chain joins TRBV5-6 and TRBJ1-2; a weak D match, TRBD1 (6 bases). There are 13 residues in the CDR3. Germline V gene sequence: CDR1 SGHDT, CDR2 YYEEEE. Trimming left V 0 bases short and J 6 bases short, with 9 bases between. In nucleotides, the CDR3 is TGTGCCAGCAGCTTGGGGACAGATCATGGCTACACCTTC. This translates into CASSLGTDHGYTF.

The CDR3 DNA sequence: TGTGCCAGCAGCTTCAGGAATAGCAATCAGCCCCAGCATTTT. It codes for CASSFRNSNQPQHF. The chain combines TRBV7-2 with TRBJ1-5; D unclear. This CDR3 spans 14 amino acids. From germline, CDR1 is SGHTA and CDR2 FQGNSA. The germline V and J ends were trimmed by 3 bases and 0 bases, with 6 bases remaining between them.

This chain uses TRBV28 with TRBJ2-7; D not certain. This CDR3 contains 16 residues. The V end was cut by 2 bases, the J end by 0 bases, with 14 bases between. Germline-derived CDR1 and CDR2 are MDHEN and SYDVKM. This CDR3 is CASSLTGDQRSYEQYF. In DNA, the CDR3 is TGTGCCAGCAGTTTAACGGGCGACCAGCGCTCCTACGAGCAGTACTTC.

In its sample, this clone was seen once. The chain joins TRBV7-2 to TRBJ2-5, with D perhaps matching TRBD2 (6 bases). Per germline, CDR1 SGHTA and CDR2 FQGNSA. V was pared by 4 bases and J by 4 bases, with 16 bases between. The CDR3 is made up of 15 amino acids. Written as DNA, the CDR3 is TGTGCCAGCAGCTCCCCGGCCGGGGGAATAGAGACCCAGTACTTC. Its translation is CASSSPAGGIETQYF.

The gene calls are TRBV5-7 and TRBJ2-7, with D tentatively TRBD1 (5 bases). TRBV5-7 is an ORF for which the function is uncertain. V lost 4 bases and J 7 bases, leaving 21 bases between the germline ends. The length of the CDR3 is 15 residues. The CDR3 DNA reads as TGTGCCAGCAGCCTCCTCTGGGGCAGGGCCGAAGAGCAGTACTTC. Amino acids: CASSLLWGRAEEQYF.

A single count supports this clone. The chain couples TRBV10-3 to TRBJ1-3; 9 positions match TRBD1. Germline CDR1 is ENHRY and CDR2 is SYGVKD. CDR3 length equals 16 residues. V dropped 6 bases and J dropped 2; count of bases not matched to a gene: 8. CDR3 in amino acids: CAISSIQGAPGNTIYF. In DNA, the CDR3 is TGTGCCATCAGCTCCATACAGGGGGCGCCTGGAAACACCATATATTTT.

This chain connects TRBV7-2 to TRBJ2-3; possible D gene TRBD1, 7 bases. Trimming removed 5 bases at V and 1 base at J, with 16 bases between. Germline CDR1 and CDR2: SGHTA and FQGNSA. This CDR3 comprises 16 residues. The CDR3, as DNA: TGTGCCAGCAGCCAGGGGGGTGGCCTGGGCACAGATACGCAGTATTTT. This sequence encodes CASSQGGGLGTDTQYF.

This clone occurred once. The chain uses TRBV4-1 and TRBJ2-2, with 8 nucleotides matching TRBD2. Germline V CDR1 and CDR2: MGHRA, YSYEKL. V was clipped by 2 bases and J by 4 bases; unmatched bases: 6. CDR3 length: 16 residues. The CDR3 DNA is TGCGCCAGCAGCCAACCAGCGGGAGTAAGCACCGGGGAGCTGTTTTTT. Translating it yields CASSQPAGVSTGELFF.

The chain couples TRBV5-4 to TRBJ2-1, with D tentatively TRBD1 (6 bases). The CDR3 loop spans 16 amino acids. V was shortened by 3 bases and J by 5 bases, with 18 bases between the two germline ends. Germline CDR1 SGHNT, CDR2 YYREEE (reference sequence). The CDR3 spells CASSSISTGWDNEQFF. CDR3 bases: TGTGCCAGCAGCTCCATTTCGACAGGTTGGGACAATGAGCAGTTCTTC.

Notes on this clone: Other nucleotide sequences in the sample specify the same CDR3. This chain joins TRBV28 and TRBJ1-1, with a weak D call TRBD1 (6 bases). Germline V gene data show CDR1 as MDHEN and CDR2 as SYDVKM. The CDR3 is made up of 14 amino acids. The V end was cut by 6 bases, the J end by 4 bases, with 15 bases between. CDR3 nucleotide sequence: TGTGCCAGCAGCCGGGGGGGCATGGGCACTGAAGCTTTCTTT. This encodes CASSRGGMGTEAFF.

V gene TRBV10-1 combines with J gene TRBJ1-6; D remains unclear. This CDR3 has 14 amino acids. V was trimmed by 3 bases and J by 10 bases, leaving 13 bases between them. From germline, CDR1 is WNHNN and CDR2 SYGVQD (reference sequence). CDR3 region: CASSDGGPGSPLHF. CDR3 sequence (DNA): TGCGCCAGCAGTGACGGCGGACCCGGATCACCCCTCCACTTT.

The chain joins TRBV6-1 to TRBJ1-5; no clear D. Germline-derived CDR1 and CDR2 are MNHNS and SASEGT. This CDR3 is 14 amino acids long. V dropped 5 bases and J dropped 0 bases, with 8 bases sitting between them. The CDR3 nucleotides read TGTGCCAGCAGTCCGGACGGTAGCAATCAGCCCCAGCATTTT. Its translation: CASSPDGSNQPQHF.

Remarks on this clone: Other nucleotide sequences in the sample specify the same CDR3. The chain carries TRBV7-8 and TRBJ1-2; TRBD1 is a possible D gene (5 bases). The germline CDR1 and CDR2 sequences are SGHVS and FQNEAQ. This CDR3 comprises 14 residues. Trimming stripped 5 bases from V and 2 bases from J, with 12 bases between. The CDR3 is CASSLVSGNYGYTF. In DNA form, the CDR3 reads TGTGCCAGCAGCCTTGTCTCAGGGAACTATGGCTACACCTTC.